This entry lists 10 T cell receptor beta chains sequenced from one sample in a study of Graves' ophthalmopathy and Graves' hyperthyroidism. Scientists amplified the TCR beta CDR3 regions from RNA transcripts. Investigators did first-round RT-PCR with HTBI primers, then second-round multiplex PCR. Each CDR3 protein is one row after TCRdb ran MiXCR on the multiplex PCR reads. This repertoire shows over a million distinct CDR3 sequences, about 38% found once; its top ten account for around 10%. The specimen sequenced was peripheral blood or thyroid tissue (not recorded which). The receptors were gathered from an adult man with Graves' hyperthyroidism.

This rearrangement joins TRBV7-9 to TRBJ2-5; D gene unclear. The DNA end is more similar to TRBJ2-1, so the J call may be wrong. Germline V CDR1 and CDR2: SEHNR, FQNEAQ (reference sequence). This CDR3 region has 13 residues. The CDR3: CASSLVRVGEQFF. The CDR3 region has the DNA TGTGCCAGCAGCCTCGTTAGGGTCGGTGAGCAGTTCTTC.

This clonotype was observed a handful of times. CDR3 region: CASSLGLPNYGYTF. CDR3 nucleotide sequence: TGTGCCAGCAGCTTGGGGCTGCCTAACTATGGCTACACCTTC. The chain recombines TRBV5-6 with TRBJ1-2; D uncertain. CDR3 size: 14 residues. Between the trimmed V and J ends, which lost 0 bases and 0 bases, there was a span of 6 bases. Germline V gene sequence: CDR1 SGHDT, CDR2 YYEEEE.

This clonotype showed up many times. J is TRBJ2-2 and V is TRBV10-3; D call uncertain. Germline CDR1 reads ENHRY; CDR2 reads SYGVKD. V was pared by 5 bases and J by 2 bases, with 9 bases between. The CDR3 consists of 14 residues. The CDR3, as DNA: TGTGCCATCAGTACTGGGGTTAACACCGGGGAGCTGTTTTTT. Translating it yields CAISTGVNTGELFF.

This clonotype was seen many times. The V and J genes are TRBV7-9 and TRBJ1-5; TRBD1 might be the D (5 bases). This CDR3 region has 15 residues. V was pared by 5 bases and J by 1 base, with 12 bases between. Looked up from germline, CDR1 is SEHNR and CDR2 is FQNEAQ (reference sequence). CDR3 loop: CASSRGGTSNQPQHF. CDR3 nucleotides: TGTGCCAGCAGCCGCGGGGGGACGAGCAATCAGCCCCAGCATTTT.

The rearrangement uses TRBV5-1 and TRBJ2-3; no reliable D call. Germline V CDR1 and CDR2: SGHRS, YFSETQ. Trimming took off 0 bases at V and 6 bases at J, with 11 bases between the two ends. The CDR3 totals 14 residues. As DNA, the CDR3 is TGCGCCAGCAGCTTGGAGGGCCCCAGGGATACGCAGTATTTT. It codes for CASSLEGPRDTQYF. The whole variable domain, filled in from reference TRBV5-1 and TRBJ2-3, reads KAGVTQTPRYLIKTRGQQVTLSCSPISGHRSVSWYQQTPGQGLQFLFEYFSETQRNKGNFPGRFSGRQFSNSRSEMNVSTLELGDSALYLCASSLEGPRDTQYFGPGTRLTVL.

Many counts were recorded for this clonotype. This rearrangement joins TRBV14 to TRBJ2-7, with 9 bases lining up with TRBD1. J gave up 9 bases and V 0 bases, and 15 bases lay outside the gene matches. Germline values: CDR1 SGHDN, CDR2 FVKESK. The CDR3 has 17 amino acids. CDR3 bases: TGTGCCAGCAGCCAAGATAGGGGACAGGGTTCCCTCGCTGGGCAGTACTTC. Its protein is CASSQDRGQGSLAGQYF. Complete variable domain (other parts from reference TRBV14 and TRBJ2-7): EAGVTQFPSHSVIEKGQTVTLRCDPISGHDNLYWYRRVMGKEIKFLLHFVKESKQDESGMPNNRFLAERTGGTYSTLKVQPAELEDSGVYFCASSQDRGQGSLAGQYFGPGTRLTVT.

This clonotype was seen at least ten times. The gene calls are TRBV10-3 and TRBJ1-6, with no clear D. The germline gives CDR1 ENHRY, CDR2 SYGVKD. There are 14 residues in the CDR3. The V gene lost 6 bases and the J gene lost 8 bases, with 14 bases spanning the gap. CDR3 coding DNA: TGTGCCATCAGGGGGTTTACGGCAGATTCACCCCTCCACTTT. Translation: CAIRGFTADSPLHF.

This clonotype was observed many times. This sequence joins TRBV2 and TRBJ2-5; TRBD1 is a possible D gene (5 bases). Germline CDR1 and CDR2: SNHLY and FYNNEI. The germline V and J ends were trimmed by 4 bases and 0 bases, with 6 bases remaining between them. The CDR3 has 13 residues. The CDR3 nucleotides are TGTGCCAGCAGTGGACAGCACCAAGAGACCCAGTACTTC. Protein product: CASSGQHQETQYF.

This clonotype was detected a few times. The rearrangement links TRBV4-3 to TRBJ1-4, with D possibly matching TRBD1 (6 bases). V was trimmed by 0 bases and J by 7 bases, leaving 12 bases between them. CDR1 LGHNA and CDR2 YSLEER come from the germline V gene. The CDR3 runs to 15 residues. The CDR3 sequence: CASSQEGGKGEKLFF. CDR3 DNA sequence: TGCGCCAGCAGCCAAGAAGGGGGTAAAGGTGAAAAACTGTTTTTT.

This clonotype was counted a few times. The chain employs TRBV7-9 and TRBJ1-2, with unresolved D. V shed 5 bases and J shed 9 bases, with 13 bases lying between them. Per germline, CDR1 SEHNR and CDR2 FQNEAQ (reference sequence). The CDR3 is 12 amino acids. The CDR3 here is CASSPVGVSYTF. In nucleotides, the CDR3 is TGTGCCAGCAGCCCGGTCGGGGTTAGCTACACCTTC.